These T cell receptor beta chains were read from a single sample in a study of CD8+ T cells in alopecia areata. Sequencing was performed with immunoSEQ multiplex PCR; in TCRdb, only in-frame clones are kept and a portion is missing. The data show about 140,000 clones, about 86% seen once. The sequencing used CD8+ T cells sorted from blood, collected at week 4, from a patient treated with tofacitinib. The receptors were gathered from a human donor with alopecia areata. The CDR3 runs from the conserved cysteine through the conserved F or W. D genes are given only for firm matches. Size tells how often a clone was seen (once, few, many) or the class of an expanded clone, and some rows leave it out.

J: TRBJ2-1; size: .; length: 12; V: TRBV28; D: .; DNA: TGTGCCAGCACCTTAGGGGGGAATGAGCAGTTCTTC; CDR3: CASTLGGNEQFF
J: TRBJ2-1; size: .; length: 13; V: TRBV2; D: .; DNA: TGTGCCAGCAGTCCAATTGACAGCAATGAGCAGTTCTTC; CDR3: CASSPIDSNEQFF
J: TRBJ2-7; size: .; length: 15; V: TRBV6-1; D: .; DNA: TGTGCCAGCAGTGAAGGGGCAGGGGGAGGTTACGAGCAGTACTTC; CDR3: CASSEGAGGGYEQYF
J: TRBJ2-7; size: .; length: 14; V: TRBV29-1; D: TRBD1; DNA: TGCAGCGTTGAAACGACAGGGGGAACCTACGAGCAGTACTTC; CDR3: CSVETTGGTYEQYF
J: TRBJ2-7; size: .; length: 15; V: TRBV27; D: TRBD2; DNA: TGTGCCAGCAGTTCCCTGCTAGCGGGAGTGTACGAGCAGTACTTC; CDR3: CASSSLLAGVYEQYF
J: TRBJ1-3; size: .; length: 14; V: TRBV4-1; D: .; DNA: TGCGCCAGCAGCCCCGACGGTACTGGAAACACCATATATTTT; CDR3: CASSPDGTGNTIYF
J: TRBJ2-2; size: few; length: 10; V: TRBV29-1; D: .; DNA: TGCAGCGGAGGGAGCGGGGAGCTGTTTTTT; CDR3: CSGGSGELFF
J: TRBJ2-2; size: .; length: 14; V: TRBV7-9; D: .; DNA: TGTGCCAGCATTCCGGGGGCGAACACCGGGGAGCTGTTTTTT; CDR3: CASIPGANTGELFF
J: TRBJ1-1; size: .; length: 12; V: TRBV29-1; D: .; DNA: TGCAGCGTTGAAGGAAGGGGGAAGGAGGCTTTCTTT; CDR3: CSVEGRGKEAFF
J: TRBJ2-7; size: .; length: 18; V: TRBV5-4; D: .; DNA: TGTGCCAGCAGCTTGGTCGGGCTAGGTCCTTCCTTCTCCTACGAGCAGTACTTC; CDR3: CASSLVGLGPSFSYEQYF
J: TRBJ2-3; size: .; length: 14; V: TRBV30; D: .; DNA: TGTGCCTGGACCCACGGCTCCCCTACAGATACGCAGTATTTT; CDR3: CAWTHGSPTDTQYF
J: TRBJ2-3; size: .; length: 12; V: TRBV30; D: TRBD1; DNA: TGTGCCCGTGGACAGGGATCAGATACGCAGTATTTT; CDR3: CARGQGSDTQYF
J: TRBJ2-5; size: .; length: 11; V: TRBV19; D: .; DNA: TGTGCCAGTAGGTGGGGAGAGACCCAGTACTTC; CDR3: CASRWGETQYF
J: TRBJ1-5; size: .; length: 14; V: TRBV29-1; D: .; DNA: TGCAGCGTTTCTGGGACGGTGGGAGGGCAGCCCCAGCATTTT; CDR3: CSVSGTVGGQPQHF
J: TRBJ2-7; size: .; length: 15; V: TRBV7-9; D: .; DNA: TGCGCCAGCAGCTTGGTCGGGGGCCCTTCCTACGAGCAGTACTTC; CDR3: CASSLVGGPSYEQYF
J: TRBJ1-1; size: .; length: 14; V: TRBV6-5; D: .; DNA: TGTGCCAGCAGTTACGCGGGGGGGACGACTGAAGCTTTCTTT; CDR3: CASSYAGGTTEAFF
J: TRBJ1-2; size: .; length: 14; V: TRBV7-2; D: .; DNA: TGTGCCAGCAGCCCGTTAATATCGGACTATGGCTACACCTTC; CDR3: CASSPLISDYGYTF
J: TRBJ2-3; size: .; length: 16; V: TRBV11-2; D: .; DNA: TGTGCCAGCAGCTTAGATGGTTGGGGCCACACAGATACGCAGTATTTT; CDR3: CASSLDGWGHTDTQYF
J: TRBJ2-7; size: .; length: 13; V: TRBV19; D: .; DNA: TGTGCCAGTAGTATTGGGGGTACCTACGAGCAGTACTTC; CDR3: CASSIGGTYEQYF
J: TRBJ1-1; size: few; length: 12; V: TRBV7-9; D: .; DNA: TGTGCCAGCAGCTTGGGCTTCACTGAAGCTTTCTTT; CDR3: CASSLGFTEAFF
J: TRBJ1-6; size: .; length: 15; V: TRBV5-4; D: TRBD1; DNA: TGTGCCAGCAGCCTGGGACAGGGTGGGGATTCACCCCTCCACTTT; CDR3: CASSLGQGGDSPLHF
J: TRBJ2-1; size: .; length: 15; V: TRBV30; D: TRBD2; DNA: TGTGCCGGGACTAGCGGGGGGGTTGGCTACAATGAGCAGTTCTTC; CDR3: CAGTSGGVGYNEQFF
J: TRBJ2-1; size: .; length: 12; V: TRBV5-1; D: .; DNA: TGCGCCAGCAGGGGGTCGAGCGGGGAGCAGTTCTTC; CDR3: CASRGSSGEQFF
J: TRBJ2-3; size: few; length: 13; V: TRBV12-5; D: .; DNA: TGTGCTAGTGGTACCCCTTTCCTAGATACGCAGTATTTT; CDR3: CASGTPFLDTQYF
J: TRBJ2-7; size: .; length: 13; V: TRBV6-5; D: .; DNA: TGTGCCAGCAGCGCGGACAGAACCTACGAGCAGTACTTC; CDR3: CASSADRTYEQYF
J: TRBJ1-5; size: .; length: 15; V: TRBV6-1; D: .; DNA: TGTGCCAGCATCAGAAGGGGGGGCGGGTGGCAGCCCCAGCATTTT; CDR3: CASIRRGGGWQPQHF
J: TRBJ2-3; size: .; length: 18; V: TRBV9; D: .; DNA: TGTGCCAGCAGCGTAGCTAGCGCACCAGGTGGGGGCACAGATACGCAGTATTTT; CDR3: CASSVASAPGGGTDTQYF
J: TRBJ2-3; size: few; length: 17; V: TRBV7-9; D: .; DNA: TGTGCCAGCAGCTTAGCGTCTGATATCCTGGGCACAGATACGCAGTATTTT; CDR3: CASSLASDILGTDTQYF
J: TRBJ2-5; size: few; length: 12; V: TRBV30; D: .; DNA: TGTGCCTGGAGTGAAGGTCCGGAGACCCAGTACTTC; CDR3: CAWSEGPETQYF
J: TRBJ1-1; size: .; length: 14; V: TRBV4-2; D: TRBD1; DNA: TGTGCCAGCAGCCCCAAAGGACAGGGGGCTGAAGCTTTCTTT; CDR3: CASSPKGQGAEAFF
J: TRBJ2-1; size: .; length: 16; V: TRBV14; D: TRBD2; DNA: TGTGCCAGCAGCCCGGGACTAGCGGCACGGTGGAATGAGCAGTTCTTC; CDR3: CASSPGLAARWNEQFF
J: TRBJ2-7; size: .; length: 13; V: TRBV11-2; D: .; DNA: TGTGCCAGCAGCTTATCTAGTCACTACGAGCAGTACTTC; CDR3: CASSLSSHYEQYF
J: TRBJ2-3; size: .; length: 12; V: TRBV30; D: .; DNA: TGTGCCTGGAGTTTCGGGGGCGAAACGCAGTATTTT; CDR3: CAWSFGGETQYF
J: TRBJ2-7; size: .; length: 15; V: TRBV5-1; D: TRBD1; DNA: TGCGCCAGCAGCTTAGGTACAGGGGCGGCCTACGAGCAGTACTTC; CDR3: CASSLGTGAAYEQYF
J: TRBJ2-5; size: .; length: 15; V: TRBV7-8; D: TRBD2; DNA: TGTGCCAGCAGCTTAGCGGTAGCGGGACGAGAGACCCAGTACTTC; CDR3: CASSLAVAGRETQYF
J: TRBJ2-7; size: .; length: 14; V: TRBV13; D: TRBD1; DNA: TGTGCCAGCAGCAGAAGTAGGGACAGCTACGAGCAGTACTTC; CDR3: CASSRSRDSYEQYF
J: TRBJ1-2; size: .; length: 13; V: TRBV10-1; D: TRBD1; DNA: TGCGCCAGCAGCGCGACAGGGGGCGACGGCTACACCTTC; CDR3: CASSATGGDGYTF
J: TRBJ1-1; size: .; length: 13; V: TRBV29-1; D: .; DNA: TGCAGCCCCTGGCGGCCCATGAACACTGAAGCTTTCTTT; CDR3: CSPWRPMNTEAFF
J: TRBJ1-2; size: .; length: 13; V: TRBV6-5; D: .; DNA: TGTGCCAGCAGTTACCGTCCTAACTATGGCTACACCTTC; CDR3: CASSYRPNYGYTF
J: TRBJ2-1; size: .; length: 12; V: TRBV11-2; D: .; DNA: TGTGCCAGCAGCGCCGGCCTGGATGAGCAGTTCTTC; CDR3: CASSAGLDEQFF
J: TRBJ2-1; size: .; length: 14; V: TRBV29-1; D: TRBD1; DNA: TGCAGCGTTGAGGCAGGGGGAACCTACAATGAGCAGTTCTTC; CDR3: CSVEAGGTYNEQFF
J: TRBJ2-2; size: .; length: 17; V: TRBV2; D: .; DNA: TGTGCCAGCAGTCCCCTGGGGGGGCGCTCGGATACCGGGGAGCTGTTTTTT; CDR3: CASSPLGGRSDTGELFF
J: TRBJ2-7; size: .; length: 14; V: TRBV27; D: TRBD1; DNA: TGTGCCAGCAGTTTAGCCGGGACAGGGATCGAGCAGTACTTC; CDR3: CASSLAGTGIEQYF
J: TRBJ1-2; size: .; length: 13; V: TRBV27; D: .; DNA: TGTGCCAGCAGTCAGGACGGCTACTATGGCTACACCTTC; CDR3: CASSQDGYYGYTF
J: TRBJ2-5; size: .; length: 14; V: TRBV2; D: .; DNA: TGTGCCAGCAGTGAAACGTCAGAAGGGGAGACCCAGTACTTC; CDR3: CASSETSEGETQYF
J: TRBJ2-7; size: few; length: 14; V: TRBV29-1; D: .; DNA: TGCAGCGTTGAAGTCCCAGGGAGCTCCTACGAGCAGTACTTC; CDR3: CSVEVPGSSYEQYF